Below, 7 T cell receptor beta chains from the same sample are listed, as sequenced in a study of cytomegalovirus exposure and HLA in healthy donors. PCR used 60 Vbeta primers and 13 Jbeta primers. TCRdb's copy holds only in-frame clones and misses some; the assay was immunoSEQ multiplex PCR. The data show fewer than 200,000 clones, more than 70% seen once. Input material: PBMCs. Receptor source: a girl between 5 and 17 years old in good health and CMV-seronegative.

J is TRBJ2-7 and V is TRBV4-1, with 9 bases identical to TRBD1. This CDR3 comprises 17 residues. After removal of 0 bases from V and 3 bases from J, the junction contained 9 bases not matched to a gene. The germline CDR1 and CDR2 sequences are MGHRA and YSYEKL. CDR3 coding DNA: TGCGCCAGCAGCCAAGAAGGGGCGGGACAGGGCCGCTACGAGCAGTACTTC. This codes for CASSQEGAGQGRYEQYF.

The V call is TRBV7-2, the J call TRBJ2-3; D not resolved. V lost 3 bases, J lost 4 bases, and 8 bases lay in between. The CDR3 extends over 13 amino acids. Germline loops: CDR1 SGHTA, CDR2 FQGNSA. The CDR3 DNA follows: TGTGCCAGCAGCTTTAATCCGGCAGATACGCAGTATTTT. As protein: CASSFNPADTQYF.

As regards this clone: Sequence at one end of the junction differs from germline and may be a read error. The chain carries TRBV7-7 and TRBJ2-5; D may be TRBD2 (5 bases). This CDR3 region has 16 residues. Germline V lookup: CDR1 SSHAT, CDR2 FNYEAQ (reference sequence). The CDR3 coding sequence is TGTGCTAGCAGCTTATCCAAGACTATTAAAGCGGAGACCCAGTACTTC. Translated, it gives CASSLSKTIKAETQYF.

The rearrangement links TRBV4-2 to TRBJ1-2; D is ambiguous. The germline V and J ends were trimmed by 0 bases and 8 bases, with 4 bases remaining between them. The CDR3 contains 11 residues. Germline V CDR1 and CDR2: LGHNA, YNFKEQ. CDR3 sequence reads: CASSQESGYTF. CDR3 sequence (DNA): TGTGCCAGCAGCCAAGAAAGCGGCTACACCTTC.

The chain links TRBV30 to TRBJ1-2; weak D call: TRBD1 (6 bases). Germline CDR1 is GTSNPN and CDR2 is SVGIG (reference sequence). This CDR3 contains 14 residues. Trimming cost V 2 bases and J 4 bases, with 14 bases left between them. The CDR3 here is CAWSSTRGLYGYTF. For the CDR3, the DNA is TGTGCCTGGAGTTCGACCAGGGGCCTCTATGGCTACACCTTC. Filled out from reference TRBV30 and TRBJ1-2, the complete variable domain reads SQTIHQWPATLVQPVGSPLSLECTVEGTSNPNLYWYRQAAGRGLQLLFYSVGIGQISSEVPQNLSASRPQDRQFILSSKKLLLSDSGFYLCAWSSTRGLYGYTFGSGTRLTVV.

The chain carries TRBV27 and TRBJ1-2, with D perhaps TRBD1 (5 bases). V lost 0 bases and J lost 3, with 8 bases in between. Germline-derived CDR1 and CDR2 are MNHEY and SMNVEV (reference sequence). CDR3 size: 14 residues. This CDR3 reads CASSLSDTYYGYTF. The CDR3 nucleotides read TGTGCCAGCAGTTTATCGGACACCTACTATGGCTACACCTTC.

V is TRBV5-1 and J is TRBJ1-5; D perhaps matches TRBD1 (5 bases). The V gene's germline CDR1 is SGHRS and CDR2 YFSETQ. Trimming removed 0 bases from V and 10 bases from J, with 8 bases in between. CDR3 size: 12 residues. The CDR3 nucleotides read TGCGCCAGCAGCTTGGAAGGGGCTCCCCAGCATTTT. Amino acids: CASSLEGAPQHF. The full variable domain, with the rest looked up from reference TRBV5-1 and TRBJ1-5, is KAGVTQTPRYLIKTRGQQVTLSCSPISGHRSVSWYQQTPGQGLQFLFEYFSETQRNKGNFPGRFSGRQFSNSRSEMNVSTLELGDSALYLCASSLEGAPQHFGDGTRLSIL.